The 13 T cell receptor beta chains presented below share a single source sample, sequenced in a study of CD8 T cells in ankylosing spondylitis. TCRdb re-called the 5' RACE reads with MiXCR, one entry per CDR3 protein. This table holds approximately 130,000 distinct CDR3 sequences, about an eighth found once. The sequencing input was blood, either unsorted or a sorted T cell fraction (not recorded which). All receptors derive from a female donor with ankylosing spondylitis or in good health (not recorded which).

This clonotype was recorded many times. The chain uses TRBV19 and TRBJ2-1; TRBD2 matches at 12 bases. V was pared by 6 bases and J by 0 bases, with 12 bases of the junction left unmatched. The V gene's germline CDR1 is LNHDA and CDR2 SQIVND (reference sequence). The CDR3 is 19 amino acids. CDR3 protein: CASRSRTSGNRSSYNEQFF. The CDR3 bases are TGTGCCAGTAGGAGCCGGACTAGCGGGAACCGGAGCTCCTACAATGAGCAGTTCTTC.

In this sample, this clonotype turned up many times. The chain combines TRBV4-2 with TRBJ1-1; D remains ambiguous. V was pared by 0 bases and J by 0 bases, with 8 bases between. The CDR3 sequence is 15 residues long. Germline assignment: CDR1 LGHNA and CDR2 YNFKEQ. In nucleotides, the CDR3 is TGTGCCAGCAGCCAAGACCCGGGCATGAACACTGAAGCTTTCTTT. Encoded protein: CASSQDPGMNTEAFF.

This clonotype was counted many times. The genes are TRBV20-1 and TRBJ2-3; 8 positions agree with TRBD1. Per the germline V gene, CDR1 is DFQATT and CDR2 is SNEGSKA (reference sequence). Unmatched junction bases numbered 7, after V lost 8 bases and J lost 0 bases. The CDR3 is 14 amino acids. The CDR3 bases are TGCAGTTTCCACAGGGGGTTCAGCACAGATACGCAGTATTTT. Translating gives CSFHRGFSTDTQYF.

This clonotype was detected many times. The chain couples TRBV20-1 to TRBJ2-7; TRBD1 is a possible D gene (5 bases). From germline, CDR1 is DFQATT and CDR2 SNEGSKA (reference sequence). V was trimmed by 5 bases and J by 4 bases, leaving 9 bases between them. CDR3 length: 11 amino acids. In DNA form, the CDR3 reads TGCAGTGCTCCAACAGGATACGAGCAGTACTTC. This codes for CSAPTGYEQYF.

This clonotype turned up a few times. The V and J genes are TRBV7-8 and TRBJ2-7, with 8 positions matching TRBD1. CDR3 length: 14 amino acids. Unmatched junction bases numbered 5, after V lost 0 bases and J lost 7 bases. Germline loops: CDR1 SGHVS, CDR2 FQNEAQ. CDR3 protein: CASSLAQGAREQYF. For the CDR3, the DNA is TGTGCCAGCAGCTTAGCCCAGGGGGCGCGGGAGCAGTACTTC.

This clonotype was detected ten times or more. This sequence joins TRBV18 and TRBJ2-1; the D call may be TRBD1 or TRBD2 (5 bases each). V lost 1 base and J 8 bases, leaving 21 bases between the germline ends. There are 17 residues in the CDR3. Germline V gene data show CDR1 as KGHSH and CDR2 as LQKENI. CDR3 sequence: CASSPLLRGRQRHEQFF. The CDR3 DNA follows: TGTGCCAGCTCACCACTACTGAGGGGAAGGCAAAGACATGAGCAGTTCTTC.

There are many counts of this clonotype. The chain is built from TRBV20-1 and TRBJ2-3; possibly TRBD1 or TRBD2 for D (7 bases each). CDR3 length: 14 amino acids. V was trimmed by 5 bases and J by 6 bases, leaving 18 bases between them. Germline lookup yields CDR1 DFQATT and CDR2 SNEGSKA (reference sequence). CDR3 DNA: TGCAGTGCTTCCAGACAGGGAGGGCAGGATACGCAGTATTTT. Its translation: CSASRQGGQDTQYF.

This clonotype was picked up many times. This chain connects TRBV5-1 to TRBJ2-5; the match to TRBD1 covers 9 bases. The V segment lost 3 bases and the J segment 2 bases; nucleotides outside the gene matches: 5. The CDR3 is 15 amino acids. Germline CDR1 SGHRS, CDR2 YFSETQ. CDR3 loop: CASSSTGTGQETQYF. The CDR3 DNA is TGCGCCAGCAGCTCAACTGGGACAGGGCAAGAGACCCAGTACTTC.

This clonotype came up many times. The CDR3 here is CASSQDLPGRNIAYEQYF. For the CDR3, the DNA is TGCGCCAGCAGCCAAGATCTCCCGGGACGGAACATAGCCTACGAGCAGTACTTC. The chain recombines TRBV4-1 with TRBJ2-7; possibly TRBD1 or TRBD2 for D (5 bases each). Germline assignment: CDR1 MGHRA and CDR2 YSYEKL. This CDR3 has 18 amino acids. V was shortened by 0 bases and J by 2 bases, with 20 bases between the two germline ends.

This clonotype has ten or more counts. The CDR3 is CSARLAGAEIAKNIQYF. CDR3 in DNA: TGCAGTGCGAGACTAGCGGGGGCCGAAATAGCCAAAAACATTCAGTACTTC. The chain couples TRBV20-1 to TRBJ2-4; 12 bases map to TRBD2. CDR1 is DFQATT and CDR2 is SNEGSKA in the germline V gene (reference sequence). The CDR3 sequence is 17 residues long. Germline trimming cut 6 bases from V and 0 bases from J; bases unmatched to any gene: 9.

This clonotype was detected ten times or more. This chain links TRBV12-3 or TRBV12-4 with TRBJ2-7; the D gene is possibly TRBD2 (6 bases). V was cut by 1 base and J by 6 bases, with 10 bases left in between. CDR3 length: 13 residues. CDR3 bases: TGTGCCAGCAGTTTAGGCGGGGTGTCCGAGCAGTACTTC. Translation gives CASSLGGVSEQYF.

This clonotype was seen repeatedly, ten times or more. The chain is built from TRBV4-1 and TRBJ1-1, with D uncertain. The CDR3 contains 14 residues. The germline gives CDR1 MGHRA, CDR2 YSYEKL. V was cut by 7 bases and J by 5 bases, with 17 bases left in between. This CDR3 is CASKSGFLETEAFF. In DNA form, the CDR3 reads TGCGCCAGCAAATCCGGCTTCTTGGAGACTGAAGCTTTCTTT.

This clonotype appeared many times. This chain joins TRBV20-1 and TRBJ2-1, with 7 bases matching TRBD2. The CDR3 extends over 16 amino acids. Germline V CDR1 and CDR2: DFQATT, SNEGSKA (reference sequence). The V segment lost 0 bases and the J segment 3 bases; nucleotides outside the gene matches: 8. DNA for the CDR3: TGCAGTGCTAGAGATTGGGAGGGAGGGGACTACAATGAGCAGTTCTTC. Protein product: CSARDWEGGDYNEQFF.